This T cell receptor beta chain was sequenced during a study of PD-1 blockade in classical Hodgkin lymphoma. As to this clone: Its antigen is unknown.

Study-wide results and limits: A significant rise in TCR diversity by C4D1 was seen for CD4+ but not CD8+ cells. Before treatment, complete responders showed about the same diversity as newly diagnosed patients. Patients who began taking nivolumab under 1 year after ASCT were left out.

The CDR3 is 14 amino acids. V lost 7 bases and J lost 0, with 10 bases in between. Germline V lookup: CDR1 MDHEN, CDR2 SYDVKM. The sample's time point: cycle 4 day 1 (C4D1), after less than 7 weeks of nivolumab. Every patient experienced relapse after autologous stem cell transplantation, and brentuximab vedotin exposure varied. Clones were read by immunoSEQ multiplex PCR, and TCRdb kept only the in-frame ones, dropping some. The sample lists approximately 65,000 clones, around nine tenths seen once, with roughly 8% in the top ten. The receptor was isolated from a human donor with classical Hodgkin lymphoma. V usage is TRBV28 and J usage is TRBJ1-3; D remains unclear. Sequencing used peripheral blood mononuclear cells (PBMCs), obtained before the fourth cycle of nivolumab. The CDR3 is CASTAGNSGNTIYF. The CDR3 nucleotides read TGTGCCAGCACCGCGGGGAACTCTGGAAACACCATATATTTT.